The rows below give T cell receptor beta chains drawn from one sample of a study of spatial heterogeneity in lung cancer. TCRdb reprocessed the 5' RACE reads via MiXCR and lists one record per CDR3 protein. The sample lists some 64,000 distinct CDR3 sequences, 7.5% to 8.5% occurring once. Sequenced here: PBMCs, sampled at surgery. The source is a female donor with early-stage non-small cell lung cancer. CDR3s include the opening cysteine and the closing phenylalanine or tryptophan. The D gene is left open where the match is weak. Only some rows state a clone size, as once, few, many or a class for expanded clones.

TRBJ2-5	many	TRBV6-2/TRBV6-3	TRBD1	TGTGCCAGCACCGCCCCCGGGACAGGGGGAGAGACCCAGTACTTC	CASTAPGTGGETQYF
TRBJ1-5	few	TRBV12-3/TRBV12-4	NA	TGTGCCAGCAGTTTACCACAGAGCAATCAGCCCCAGCATTTT	CASSLPQSNQPQHF
TRBJ1-2	NA	TRBV7-3	NA	TGTGCCAGCAGCTTAACTCTGGGGGATGGCTACACCTTC	CASSLTLGDGYTF
TRBJ2-1	NA	TRBV7-8	TRBD2	TGTGCCAGCATCCTGGAGCGGGAGGGTGAGCAGTTCTTC	CASILEREGEQFF
TRBJ1-2	few	TRBV27	NA	TGTGCCAGCAAGTCCGGGCCGATAGGCGGCTACACCTTC	CASKSGPIGGYTF
TRBJ2-1	few	TRBV21-1	NA	TGTGCCAGCAGCAAAGAGGCTAGCGCCAACCCTCACTCCTACAATGAGCAGTTCTTC	CASSKEASANPHSYNEQFF
TRBJ2-3	many	TRBV6-5	NA	TGTGCCAGCAGGGGCCGGGGCAAAAACCCTAGCACAGATACGCAGTATTTT	CASRGRGKNPSTDTQYF
TRBJ2-3	NA	TRBV19	TRBD2	TGTGCCAGTCGTACAAGCGGGGCAGATACGCAGTATTTT	CASRTSGADTQYF
TRBJ2-1	NA	TRBV5-1	TRBD2	TGCGCCAGCAGCAGGCGGACTAGCGGGGCACCGGATGAGCAGTTCTTC	CASSRRTSGAPDEQFF
TRBJ1-3	many	TRBV6-5	TRBD1	TGTGCCAGCAGTTTCACTCGACAGGGGAGAACTGGAAACACCATATATTTT	CASSFTRQGRTGNTIYF
TRBJ2-3	few	TRBV7-2	TRBD1	TGTGCCAGCAGCTTAGGTGGACAGGGGTCAGATACGCAGTATTTT	CASSLGGQGSDTQYF
TRBJ1-1	NA	TRBV7-3	NA	TGTGCCAGCAGCTTAACTGCGGGGGCTGCGACTGAAGCTTTCTTT	CASSLTAGAATEAFF
TRBJ2-1	medium-sized	TRBV12-3/TRBV12-4	TRBD2	TGTGCCAGCTTTTATAGCGGGGGGGCCAATGAGCAGTTCTTC	CASFYSGGANEQFF
TRBJ1-1	few	TRBV27	NA	TGTGCCAGCAGTTTGGGGGGGCGCACTGAAGCTTTCTTT	CASSLGGRTEAFF
TRBJ2-2	few	TRBV28	NA	TGTGCCAGCAGCCCTCCCGGGACGGGTACCGGGGAGCTGTTTTTT	CASSPPGTGTGELFF
TRBJ1-2	many	TRBV9	NA	TGTGCCAGCAGCGTAGGCCAGGCCTCTTTACCCCATGGCTACACCTTC	CASSVGQASLPHGYTF
TRBJ1-5	NA	TRBV7-9	NA	TGTGCCGTCGAAGGGCTTAGCAATCAGCCCCAGCATTTT	CAVEGLSNQPQHF
TRBJ2-1	many	TRBV25-1	NA	TGTGCCAGCAGTGAATCGAGGGTAGTATACAATGAGCAGTTCTTC	CASSESRVVYNEQFF
TRBJ1-3	NA	TRBV13	NA	TGTGCCAGCAGCTACGGACAGAATAGGGGAAACACCATATATTTT	CASSYGQNRGNTIYF
TRBJ2-5	many	TRBV20-1	NA	TGCAGTGCCACACTCGAGGCGTACCAAGAGACCCAGTACTTC	CSATLEAYQETQYF
TRBJ1-2	NA	TRBV7-2	NA	TGTGCCAGCAGCTTAGAGGGACGCCCCGGCTATGGCTACACCTTC	CASSLEGRPGYGYTF
TRBJ2-2	many	TRBV6-5	NA	TGTGCCAGCAGTTACTCGGGCAGGGCGAACACCGGGGAGCTGTTTTTT	CASSYSGRANTGELFF
TRBJ1-6	NA	TRBV20-1	NA	TGCAGTGCTAGCAAAGATTCCCCCAATAATTCACCCCTCCACTTT	CSASKDSPNNSPLHF
TRBJ1-3	few	TRBV20-1	NA	TGCAGTCCACAGCGGTCCGGAAACACCATATATTTT	CSPQRSGNTIYF
TRBJ2-1	many	TRBV12-5	NA	TGTGCTAGTGGTTTGGTACTGTCAGCTGCCTACAATGAGCAGTTCTTC	CASGLVLSAAYNEQFF
TRBJ1-5	many	TRBV24-1	NA	TGTGCCACCAGTGCTCCGGGAAGGGGAGGGTCTCAGCCCCAGCATTTT	CATSAPGRGGSQPQHF
TRBJ2-7	few	TRBV6-1	TRBD1	TGTGCCAGCAGCAGGACAGGGGCCCACTACGAGCAGTACTTC	CASSRTGAHYEQYF
TRBJ1-2	NA	TRBV29-1	TRBD1	TGCAGCGTTGAAGGGGGGACAGGGGGCGATGGCTACACCTTC	CSVEGGTGGDGYTF
TRBJ1-3	NA	TRBV6-5	NA	TGTGCCAGCGGTGGGGGTTTTGGAAACACCATATATTTT	CASGGGFGNTIYF
TRBJ1-2	NA	TRBV28	TRBD1	TGTGCCAGCAGTCCCGGTGACAGGGAGGGCGGCTACACCTTC	CASSPGDREGGYTF
TRBJ2-1	few	TRBV28	NA	TGTGCCAGCATCCCGGCCGGGAGAGAAGTCTACAATGAGCAGTTCTTC	CASIPAGREVYNEQFF
TRBJ1-1	few	TRBV29-1	NA	TGCAGCGTTGGACAGACTGAAGCTTTCTTT	CSVGQTEAFF
TRBJ1-3	many	TRBV12-3/TRBV12-4	NA	TGTGCCAGCAGTCCCGGACAGGGAAACACCATATATTTT	CASSPGQGNTIYF
TRBJ1-4	NA	TRBV6-5	NA	TGTGCCAGCAGGGGAGGGGGTGAAAAACTGTTTTTT	CASRGGGEKLFF
TRBJ2-5	NA	TRBV5-6	TRBD2	TGTGCCAGCAGCTTCCTAGCGGCGGAGACCCAGTACTTC	CASSFLAAETQYF
TRBJ2-1	NA	TRBV5-6	TRBD1	TGTGCCAGCAGCGCACTACAGGGGGCGGGCTCCTACAATGAGCAGTTCTTC	CASSALQGAGSYNEQFF
TRBJ1-5	many	TRBV2	NA	TGTGCCAGCAGTGTTGAAAGGGACCCGAATCAGCCCCAGCATTTT	CASSVERDPNQPQHF
TRBJ1-5	few	TRBV3-1	NA	TGTGCCAGCAGCCAAGCGGGGGGCTGGGATCAGCCCCAGCATTTT	CASSQAGGWDQPQHF
TRBJ1-5	many	TRBV19	NA	TGTGCCACCTCGGACGGGCTTAGCGGTTGGAATCAGCCCCAGCATTTT	CATSDGLSGWNQPQHF
TRBJ1-2	many	TRBV28	TRBD1	TGTGCCAGCAGTCTCTCCCCTGCAGGGGGCTATGGCTACACCTTC	CASSLSPAGGYGYTF
TRBJ1-2	many	TRBV18	NA	TGTGCCAGCTCACCACCGGAGCCGGGGGCCTATGGCTACACCTTC	CASSPPEPGAYGYTF
TRBJ2-1	few	TRBV7-7	NA	TGTGCTAGCAGCTTAGCGGCAGGGAGGGAGCAGTTCTTC	CASSLAAGREQFF
TRBJ2-3	few	TRBV14	TRBD1	TGTGCCAGCAGCCAAGGGTGGACAGGGGGCGCAGATACGCAGTATTTT	CASSQGWTGGADTQYF
TRBJ1-2	many	TRBV11-2	NA	TGTGCCAGCAGCTTAGACCCAACTGAAAACTATGGCTACACCTTC	CASSLDPTENYGYTF
TRBJ1-1	once	TRBV3-1	TRBD1	TGTGCCAGCAGCCCATGGGACAGCCCGAACACTGAAGCTTTCTTT	CASSPWDSPNTEAFF
TRBJ1-6	many	TRBV9	NA	TGTGCCAGCAAAGGACCCGGGACAACAAATTCACCCCTCCACTTT	CASKGPGTTNSPLHF
TRBJ1-4	few	TRBV20-1	NA	TGCAGTGCTAGGAGGACCCTGGAAGGGGAAAAACTGTTTTTT	CSARRTLEGEKLFF
TRBJ1-5	many	TRBV10-3	NA	TGTGCCATCAGTGAGTCACAGGGCCCCCAGCCCCAGCATTTT	CAISESQGPQPQHF
TRBJ1-6	many	TRBV7-9	NA	TGTGCCAGCAGCTTCGGCGAATCACCCCTCCACTTT	CASSFGESPLHF
TRBJ2-1	NA	TRBV5-1	NA	TGCGCCAGCAGGGCCCGGGAGGACAGCTACAATGAGCAGTTCTTC	CASRAREDSYNEQFF
TRBJ2-3	few	TRBV7-6	TRBD1	TGTGCCAGCAGCCGACAGGGGGAGGCTACAGATACGCAGTATTTT	CASSRQGEATDTQYF
TRBJ2-1	few	TRBV5-1	TRBD2	TGCACCAGCAGCCGAGGCGGGACTAGGTTCCAGTTCTTC	CTSSRGGTRFQFF